These 15 T cell receptor beta chains were sequenced from one sample in a study of cytomegalovirus exposure and HLA in healthy donors. Use of 60 Vbeta and 13 Jbeta primers characterized the PCR. Repertoires were generated with immunoSEQ multiplex PCR, while TCRdb's copy carries only in-frame clones and drops some. The profile shows around 200,000 clones, about 80% of them singletons. The sample taken for sequencing was PBMCs. The receptors shown here come from a man between 40 and 49 years old in good health and CMV-seropositive.

This clone was observed a handful of times. The rearrangement joins TRBV9 to TRBJ1-1; D is unclear. CDR1 is SGDLS and CDR2 is YYNGEE in the germline V gene. The CDR3 extends over 15 amino acids. The V end was cut by 3 bases, the J end by 1 base, with 13 bases between. The CDR3 spells CASSGHADTNTEAFF. The CDR3 DNA follows: TGTGCCAGCAGCGGCCACGCGGATACGAACACTGAAGCTTTCTTT.

The chain carries TRBV6-5 and TRBJ2-2; D not resolved. The V end lost 4 bases, the J end lost 0 bases, and 12 bases lay between the germline ends. Per the germline V gene, CDR1 is MNHEY and CDR2 is SVGAGI. The length of the CDR3 is 16 residues. The CDR3 DNA follows: TGTGCCAGCAGTTTGTACAGCCGGACGAACACCGGGGAGCTGTTTTTT. Its protein product is CASSLYSRTNTGELFF.

The chain links TRBV19 to TRBJ2-1; 8 bases agree with TRBD2. CDR1 is LNHDA, CDR2 SQIVND, per germline (reference sequence). J gave up 9 bases and V 9 bases, and 13 bases lay outside the gene matches. CDR3 length: 14 residues. CDR3 residues: CASSAGVVRGEQFF. CDR3 bases: TGTGCCAGCTCAGCGGGAGTAGTGAGAGGTGAGCAGTTCTTC.

The V call is TRBV27, the J call TRBJ2-5, with a tentative D call TRBD2 (6 bases). The J call is in doubt because the DNA end fits TRBJ2-7 better. Germline assignment: CDR1 MNHEY and CDR2 SMNVEV (reference sequence). This CDR3 has 14 amino acids. This CDR3 reads CASSPRGSSYEQYF. The CDR3 DNA is TGTGCCAGCAGTCCCCGGGGGAGCTCCTACGAGCAGTACTTC.

The rearrangement uses TRBV5-1 and TRBJ1-3; D remains unclear. There are 13 residues in the CDR3. Between the trimmed V and J ends, which lost 4 bases and 2 bases, there was a span of 7 bases. Germline loops: CDR1 SGHRS, CDR2 YFSETQ. CDR3 DNA: TGCGCCAGCAGCCAAATCCCTGGAAACACCATATATTTT. This sequence encodes CASSQIPGNTIYF.

The chain combines TRBV14 with TRBJ1-2; no definite D call. The CDR3 contains 14 residues. From germline, CDR1 is SGHDN and CDR2 FVKESK. Trimming took off 1 base at V and 4 bases at J, with 10 bases between the two ends. The CDR3 sequence: CASSQGATPYGYTF. The CDR3, as DNA: TGTGCCAGCAGCCAAGGGGCAACTCCCTATGGCTACACCTTC.

In this sample, this clone turned up a few times. This chain links TRBV7-2 with TRBJ2-5, with D possibly being TRBD2 (5 bases). The V gene's germline CDR1 is SGHTA and CDR2 FQGNSA. V shed 1 base and J shed 1 base, with 10 bases lying between them. The CDR3 totals 15 residues. The CDR3: CASSLGSGSQETQYF. In DNA, the CDR3 is TGTGCCAGCAGCTTAGGATCGGGATCCCAAGAGACCCAGTACTTC. Based on the CDR3 plus reference TRBV7-2 and TRBJ2-5, the full variable domain is GAGVSQSPSNKVTEKGKDVELRCDPISGHTALYWYRQSLGQGLEFLIYFQGNSAPDKSGLPSDRFSAERTGGSVSTLTIQRTQQEDSAVYLCASSLGSGSQETQYFGPGTRLLVL.

The rearrangement joins TRBV5-1 to TRBJ2-5; maybe TRBD1 (6 bases). Trimming left V 4 bases short and J 2 bases short, with 18 bases between. CDR1 SGHRS and CDR2 YFSETQ come from the germline V gene. The CDR3 runs to 16 residues. The CDR3 reads CASSRGSQGPQETQYF. CDR3 in DNA: TGCGCCAGCAGCAGGGGGTCCCAGGGGCCACAAGAGACCCAGTACTTC.

The chain has TRBV4-2 and TRBJ1-4; D gene ambiguous. CDR3 length equals 14 residues. In germline, CDR1 is LGHNA, CDR2 YNFKEQ. V dropped 3 bases and J dropped 4 bases, with 9 bases sitting between them. The CDR3 is CASSQQEDNEKLFF. The DNA of the CDR3 is TGTGCCAGCAGCCAGCAGGAGGATAATGAAAAACTGTTTTTT.

This sequence joins TRBV5-4 and TRBJ2-7, with a tentative D call TRBD1 (7 bases). Germline CDR1 SGHNT, CDR2 YYREEE (reference sequence). The V and J ends lost 4 bases and 2 bases respectively, with 19 bases between them. This CDR3 spans 16 amino acids. CDR3 residues: CASSRGGGGVTYEQYV. CDR3 DNA sequence: TGTGCCAGCAGCCGAGGAGGAGGGGGCGTAACCTACGAGCAGTACGTC.

This clone was seen more than once but under ten times. This chain connects TRBV2 to TRBJ1-1, with TRBD1 as a possible D gene (5 bases). V was clipped by 4 bases and J by 1 base, with 7 bases between them. Germline V gives CDR1 SNHLY, CDR2 FYNNEI. This CDR3 region has 13 residues. The CDR3 reads CASSVTGNTEAFF. As DNA, the CDR3 is TGTGCCAGCAGTGTAACAGGGAACACTGAAGCTTTCTTT. Combining the CDR3 with reference TRBV2 and TRBJ1-1 gives the whole variable domain EPEVTQTPSHQVTQMGQEVILRCVPISNHLYFYWYRQILGQKVEFLVSFYNNEISEKSEIFDDQFSVERPDGSNFTLKIRSTKLEDSAMYFCASSVTGNTEAFFGQGTRLTVV.

A few counts support this clone. V and J are TRBV14 and TRBJ2-1; 9 bases are shared with TRBD2. Losses at the gene ends were 4 bases for V and 1 base for J; bases not matched to a gene: 17. The CDR3 has 20 residues. CDR1 and CDR2 (germline): SGHDN, FVKESK. CDR3: CASSRQTLAGALESYNEQFF. DNA for the CDR3: TGTGCCAGCAGCCGACAAACCTTAGCGGGAGCACTGGAGTCCTACAATGAGCAGTTCTTC.

This clone was observed once. This chain uses TRBV18 with TRBJ2-7, with no clear D. The CDR3 spans 15 residues. Germline CDR1 reads KGHSH; CDR2 reads LQKENI. With 1 base removed from V and 2 bases from J, the gap between germline ends came to 12 bases. The CDR3 DNA reads TGTGCCAGCTCACCACGGGCAGACCTGGCCTACGAGCAGTACTTC. Translated, it gives CASSPRADLAYEQYF.

This clone was seen only once. The chain couples TRBV5-6 to TRBJ1-1; a possible D gene is TRBD1 (5 bases). Between the trimmed V and J ends, which lost 2 bases and 4 bases, there was a span of 9 bases. The germline CDR1 and CDR2 sequences are SGHDT and YYEEEE. The CDR3 runs to 13 residues. CDR3 amino acids: CASSFGAATEAFF. The DNA for the CDR3 is TGTGCCAGCAGCTTTGGGGCGGCCACTGAAGCTTTCTTT.

V is TRBV2 and J is TRBJ1-1; 7 bases line up with TRBD1. Germline V lookup: CDR1 SNHLY, CDR2 FYNNEI. The CDR3 is 14 residues long. After removal of 6 bases from V and 5 bases from J, the junction contained 9 bases not matched to a gene. CDR3 in amino acids: CASRGDSVITEAFF. CDR3 sequence (DNA): TGTGCCAGCAGGGGGGACAGCGTGATTACTGAAGCTTTCTTT.